The 4 T cell receptor beta chains below come from one sample, sequenced in a study of blood T cell repertoires in COVID-19 (dated by TCRdb to 2019 to 2021). Libraries were prepared through the immunoSEQ multiplex PCR assay. The source is immuneACCESS, and TCRdb retained only in-frame sequences with V and J called. Part of the clones is not carried over; for the studies checked, unresolved V genes explain less than half of this, and the remainder is unexplained. This sample lists a few hundred thousand clones; roughly 86% were detected once. Clones ranked in the top ten supply 1.5% to 2% of the sample. The sample comprised PBMCs or T cells enriched from blood (not recorded which). These TCRs come from a young woman who had recovered from COVID-19.

This sequence joins TRBV4-2 and TRBJ2-2, with D hard to call. Per germline, CDR1 LGHNA and CDR2 YNFKEQ. The V and J ends lost 1 base and 4 bases respectively, with 10 bases between them. The CDR3 spans 15 residues. CDR3 sequence reads: CASSQVRESTGELFF. DNA of the CDR3: TGTGCCAGCAGCCAAGTAAGAGAGTCCACCGGGGAGCTGTTTTTT.

V usage is TRBV7-9 and J usage is TRBJ2-1, with 12 positions matching TRBD2. The CDR3 is 16 amino acids. Germline V gene data show CDR1 as SEHNR and CDR2 as FQNEAQ (reference sequence). J lost 4 bases, V lost 5 bases, and 6 bases had no gene match. The CDR3 here is CASSGGTSGPYNEQFF. The CDR3 nucleotides are TGTGCCAGCAGCGGAGGGACTAGCGGGCCTTACAATGAGCAGTTCTTC.

The chain combines TRBV2 with TRBJ1-5; no clear D gene. This CDR3 is 13 amino acids long. Germline values: CDR1 SNHLY, CDR2 FYNNEI. Trimming cost V 1 base and J 6 bases, with 7 bases left between them. Written as DNA, the CDR3 is TGTGCCAGCAGTGAAGAGTTGGCTCAGCCCCAGCATTTT. The encoded protein is CASSEELAQPQHF.

This chain connects TRBV7-8 to TRBJ2-1, with 7 nucleotides matching TRBD2. After removal of 1 base from V and 0 bases from J, the junction contained 6 bases not matched to a gene. Germline assignment: CDR1 SGHVS and CDR2 FQNEAQ. This CDR3 is built from 17 residues. The CDR3 loop is CASSLVWGGSSYNEQFF. The CDR3, as DNA: TGTGCCAGCAGCTTAGTGTGGGGGGGGTCCTCCTACAATGAGCAGTTCTTC.